The 27 T cell receptor beta chains given below trace back to one sample, sequenced in a study of T cells after posttransplantation cyclophosphamide. TCRdb's copy holds only in-frame clones and misses some; the assay was immunoSEQ multiplex PCR. The table lists approximately 39,000 clones, with no singletons. The material sequenced was PBMCs. These receptors were collected from a girl aged 10-17 years in good health, CMV-negative, and a related stem cell transplant donor.

This clone was detected ten times or more. The chain is built from TRBV2 and TRBJ2-2; 7 bases line up with TRBD1. The CDR3 length is 16 residues. V was clipped by 6 bases and J by 5 bases; unmatched bases: 12. Germline V gene data show CDR1 as SNHLY and CDR2 as FYNNEI. CDR3 sequence (DNA): TGTGCCAGCAGAGGACAGGCCGGGACGCCAACCGGGGAGCTGTTTTTT. Protein: CASRGQAGTPTGELFF.

The sample holds a few counts of this clone. CDR3 DNA: TGTGCCAGCAGTGAGGCCTACCCTAGGGGCCATGAGCAGTTCTTC. Its translation is CASSEAYPRGHEQFF. The chain is built from TRBV2 and TRBJ2-1; perhaps TRBD1 as D (5 bases). The CDR3 runs to 15 residues. CDR1 is SNHLY, CDR2 FYNNEI, per germline. Deletions cut 3 bases from V and 8 bases from J, with 17 bases between.

This clone came up a few times. This chain joins TRBV7-9 and TRBJ1-1; TRBD1 might be the D (5 bases). Germline loops: CDR1 SEHNR, CDR2 FQNEAQ (reference sequence). V gave up 4 bases and J gave up 3 bases, with 18 bases separating them. The CDR3 is made up of 16 amino acids. The CDR3 spells CASSSPGLWGDTEAFF. The CDR3 coding sequence is TGTGCCAGCAGCTCACCAGGCCTGTGGGGGGACACTGAAGCTTTCTTT.

This clone was detected ten times or more. Different DNA sequences within this sample yield the same CDR3. For the CDR3, the DNA is TGTGCCAGCTCACCTCAGGGGGATGAGGGCACTGAAGCTTTCTTT. Protein sequence: CASSPQGDEGTEAFF. V usage is TRBV6-4 and J usage is TRBJ1-1; 7 bases align to TRBD1. V shed 8 bases, J shed 4 bases, and the junction held 13 bases outside the gene matches. The CDR3 consists of 15 residues. From germline, CDR1 is MRHNA and CDR2 SNTAGT.

The CDR3 region has the DNA TGTGCCACCCTGGCGGGGCCGATGTCTTATGGCTACACCTTC. Amino acids: CATLAGPMSYGYTF. The rearrangement links TRBV19 to TRBJ1-2; D is possibly TRBD1 (5 bases). CDR3 length: 14 amino acids. V dropped 10 bases and J dropped 5 bases, with 20 bases sitting between them. CDR1 LNHDA and CDR2 SQIVND come from the germline V gene (reference sequence).

This clone was seen a handful of times. The chain carries TRBV7-9 and TRBJ1-2; TRBD1 matches 9 bases. The CDR3 consists of 14 residues. V was clipped by 7 bases and J by 7 bases; unmatched bases: 10. Germline V gene lookup returns CDR1 SEHNR and CDR2 FQNEAQ (reference sequence). The CDR3 DNA reads TGTGCCAGCATCCCCCCGGGACAGGGATCTGGCTACACCTTC. Translating gives CASIPPGQGSGYTF.

This clone was picked up many times. V is TRBV28 and J is TRBJ2-1; 8 bases are a match to TRBD2. The CDR3 is 16 residues long. V was clipped by 6 bases and J by 6 bases; unmatched bases: 13. The germline gives CDR1 MDHEN, CDR2 SYDVKM. In DNA form, the CDR3 reads TGTGCCAGCAGCTCCACCGGGACTAGAGGGGGCAATGAGCAGTTCTTC. It yields the protein CASSSTGTRGGNEQFF. Supplemented by reference TRBV28 and TRBJ2-1, the full variable domain reads DVKVTQSSRYLVKRTGEKVFLECVQDMDHENMFWYRQDPGLGLRLIYFSYDVKMKEKGDIPEGYSVSREKKERFSLILESASTNQTSMYLCASSSTGTRGGNEQFFGPGTRLTVL.

This clone was observed a handful of times. V and J are TRBV7-9 and TRBJ2-4; D remains ambiguous. Trimming left V 4 bases short and J 0 bases short, with 10 bases between. CDR1 and CDR2 (germline): SEHNR, FQNEAQ (reference sequence). The CDR3 totals 15 residues. CDR3 sequence reads: CASSSRVGAKNIQYF. The CDR3 DNA reads TGTGCCAGCAGCTCCCGGGTGGGAGCCAAAAACATTCAGTACTTC. The whole variable domain, remainder taken from reference TRBV7-9 and TRBJ2-4, is DTGVSQNPRHKITKRGQNVTFRCDPISEHNRLYWYRQTLGQGPEFLTYFQNEAQLEKSRLLSDRFSAERPKGSFSTLEIQRTEQGDSAMYLCASSSRVGAKNIQYFGAGTRLSVL.

The sample holds many counts of this clone. The chain couples TRBV6-5 to TRBJ1-2; 9 bases are a match to TRBD1. The CDR3 has 16 amino acids. The germline gives CDR1 MNHEY, CDR2 SVGAGI. J was trimmed by 2 bases and V by 4 bases; bases with no gene match: 8. CDR3 in amino acids: CASSWTGEWGNYGYTF. For the CDR3, the DNA is TGTGCCAGCAGTTGGACAGGGGAGTGGGGCAACTATGGCTACACCTTC.

This clone has at least ten counts. The chain has TRBV10-1 and TRBJ2-7; 7 nucleotides line up with TRBD2. The CDR3 is made up of 15 amino acids. With 0 bases clipped from V and 0 bases from J, the junction kept 2 bases outside the gene matches. Germline-derived CDR1 and CDR2 are WNHNN and SYGVQD (reference sequence). The CDR3 coding sequence is TGCGCCAGCAGTGAGTCTCCTAGCGGCTCCTACGAGCAGTACTTC. Residues: CASSESPSGSYEQYF.

At least ten counts were recorded for this clone. V usage is TRBV30 and J usage is TRBJ1-5; TRBD1 aligns across 8 bases. The CDR3 runs 17 residues. From germline, CDR1 is GTSNPN and CDR2 SVGIG (reference sequence). After removal of 0 bases from V and 0 bases from J, the junction contained 7 bases not matched to a gene. CDR3 sequence: CAWSVDRGVNSNQPQHF. The DNA for the CDR3 is TGTGCCTGGAGTGTAGACAGGGGAGTTAATAGCAATCAGCCCCAGCATTTT.

This clone was seen at least ten times. The J gene is TRBJ1-1, the V gene TRBV30; D possibly corresponds to TRBD1 (5 bases). Germline lookup yields CDR1 GTSNPN and CDR2 SVGIG (reference sequence). V lost 3 bases to trimming and J lost 4 bases, with 12 bases between them. The CDR3 loop spans 13 amino acids. CDR3 sequence (DNA): TGTGCCTGGAGCACAGGTAGGGTCACTGAAGCTTTCTTT. The encoded protein is CAWSTGRVTEAFF.

This clone occurred many times. The chain couples TRBV5-4 to TRBJ1-2; a weak D match, TRBD1 (5 bases). CDR1 is SGHNT and CDR2 is YYREEE in the germline V gene (reference sequence). This CDR3 region has 14 residues. V was clipped by 1 base and J by 6 bases, with 13 bases between them. The CDR3 DNA sequence: TGTGCCAGCAGCTTGCTGTCCGGGGGGAATGGCTACACCTTC. Amino acids: CASSLLSGGNGYTF.

This clone was picked up a small number of times. The rearrangement joins TRBV28 to TRBJ2-5; possibly TRBD1 for D (6 bases). The J call may be mistaken, given a closer DNA end match to TRBJ2-7. Germline values: CDR1 MDHEN, CDR2 SYDVKM. CDR3 size: 15 residues. CDR3 amino acids: CASSFPSGQSYEQYF. CDR3 DNA sequence: TGTGCCAGCAGTTTTCCCTCCGGACAGTCCTACGAGCAGTACTTC.

This clone was recorded at least ten times. The V gene is TRBV19, the J gene TRBJ2-6; possible D gene TRBD1, 7 bases. The V gene lost 6 bases and the J gene lost 4 bases, with 19 bases spanning the gap. CDR3 size: 17 residues. Germline CDR1 LNHDA, CDR2 SQIVND (reference sequence). CDR3 nucleotide sequence: TGTGCCAGTAGCACGGTCCTCAGGGGGGCCGGGGCCAACGTCCTGACTTTC. It specifies CASSTVLRGAGANVLTF. The whole variable domain, filled in from reference TRBV19 and TRBJ2-6, reads DGGITQSPKYLFRKEGQNVTLSCEQNLNHDAMYWYRQDPGQGLRLIYYSQIVNDFQKGDIAEGYSVSREKKESFPLTVTSAQKNPTAFYLCASSTVLRGAGANVLTFGAGSRLTVL.

This clone was recorded at least ten times. The rearrangement uses TRBV19 and TRBJ1-5; 8 bases match TRBD1. V lost 6 bases to trimming and J lost 5 bases; unmatched junction nucleotides: 6. Germline assignment: CDR1 LNHDA and CDR2 SQIVND (reference sequence). The CDR3 runs to 14 residues. CDR3 DNA: TGTGCCAGTAGGCTGACAGGGGTCTATCAGCCCCAGCATTTT. Translated, it gives CASRLTGVYQPQHF. The whole variable domain, remainder taken from reference TRBV19 and TRBJ1-5, is DGGITQSPKYLFRKEGQNVTLSCEQNLNHDAMYWYRQDPGQGLRLIYYSQIVNDFQKGDIAEGYSVSREKKESFPLTVTSAQKNPTAFYLCASRLTGVYQPQHFGDGTRLSIL.

This clone was counted a few times. The V gene is TRBV30, the J gene TRBJ2-1; 9 positions agree with TRBD1. CDR1 and CDR2 (germline): GTSNPN, SVGIG (reference sequence). Germline trimming cut 4 bases from V and 9 bases from J; bases unmatched to any gene: 7. This CDR3 has 13 amino acids. This chain's CDR3 is CAWNRGLTSEQFF. CDR3 nucleotide sequence: TGTGCCTGGAACAGGGGGCTGACTAGTGAGCAGTTCTTC.

Many counts were recorded for this clone. The chain links TRBV29-1 to TRBJ2-3; possible D gene TRBD1, 5 bases. Trimming removed 6 bases at V and 0 bases at J, with 10 bases between. Germline-derived CDR1 and CDR2 are SQVTM and ANQGSEA. The CDR3 is 13 residues long. The CDR3 sequence is CSVWAGSTDTQYF. In DNA form, the CDR3 reads TGCAGCGTGTGGGCAGGGAGCACAGATACGCAGTATTTT.

There are a few counts of this clone. This chain links TRBV28 with TRBJ2-7; TRBD1 agrees at 7 bases. This CDR3 has 13 amino acids. Germline V gene sequence: CDR1 MDHEN, CDR2 SYDVKM. Unmatched junction bases numbered 5, after V lost 4 bases and J lost 5 bases. The CDR3 DNA reads TGTGCCAGCAGTTCCAGGGGGAGACACGAGCAGTACTTC. Protein: CASSSRGRHEQYF. The variable domain in full, completed from reference TRBV28 and TRBJ2-7, reads DVKVTQSSRYLVKRTGEKVFLECVQDMDHENMFWYRQDPGLGLRLIYFSYDVKMKEKGDIPEGYSVSREKKERFSLILESASTNQTSMYLCASSSRGRHEQYFGPGTRLTVT.

In its sample, this clone was seen many times. V usage is TRBV15 and J usage is TRBJ1-5; TRBD1 agrees at 7 bases. The CDR3 contains 15 residues. The ends lost 3 bases at V and 4 bases at J; junction bases unmatched: 6. Germline CDR1 and CDR2: LNHNV and YYDKDF (reference sequence). CDR3 sequence: CATSSLGGTNQPQHF. CDR3 sequence (DNA): TGTGCCACCAGCAGTCTAGGGGGCACTAATCAGCCCCAGCATTTT.

This clone appeared many times. V and J are TRBV6-5 and TRBJ1-2; D possibly corresponds to TRBD1 (6 bases). Germline V gene sequence: CDR1 MNHEY, CDR2 SVGAGI. CDR3 length: 15 residues. The V end lost 4 bases, the J end lost 9 bases, and 21 bases lay between the germline ends. The CDR3: CASSSDKSPGHSYTF. CDR3 sequence (DNA): TGTGCCAGCAGTTCTGATAAAAGCCCGGGACACAGCTACACCTTC.

This clone appeared many times. The chain has TRBV27 and TRBJ1-2, with 8 positions matching TRBD1. The germline V gene encodes CDR1 MNHEY and CDR2 SMNVEV (reference sequence). The CDR3 sequence is 15 residues long. With V trimmed by 2 bases and J by 0 bases, 2 bases remained unmatched. The CDR3 DNA reads as TGTGCCAGCAGTTTAGGGACAGGATCTAACTATGGCTACACCTTC. It codes for CASSLGTGSNYGYTF.

This sequence joins TRBV4-1 and TRBJ2-1, with 9 bases matching TRBD2. The CDR3 loop spans 16 amino acids. From germline, CDR1 is MGHRA and CDR2 YSYEKL. J was trimmed by 10 bases and V by 1 base; bases with no gene match: 11. CDR3 in amino acids: CASSQGRGRGGGEQFF. The CDR3 DNA is TGCGCCAGCAGCCAAGGAAGGGGGCGGGGGGGTGGAGAGCAGTTCTTC.

This clone occurred many times. The chain combines TRBV6-4 with TRBJ2-6; TRBD1 agrees at 10 bases. Germline V gene sequence: CDR1 MRHNA, CDR2 SNTAGT. This CDR3 is 16 amino acids long. V was pared by 4 bases and J by 0 bases, with 0 bases of the junction left unmatched. The CDR3 DNA sequence: TGTGCCAGCAGTGGGACAGGGGGCTCTGGGGCCAACGTCCTGACTTTC. Translating gives CASSGTGGSGANVLTF.

This clone was picked up many times. The V and J genes are TRBV10-3 and TRBJ2-1, with D unresolved. The CDR3 extends over 15 amino acids. V was pared by 0 bases and J by 1 base, with 7 bases between. Germline CDR1 ENHRY, CDR2 SYGVKD. The CDR3 DNA reads as TGTGCCATCAGTGAGTCAGAGGATTCCTACAATGAGCAGTTCTTC. This codes for CAISESEDSYNEQFF.

This clone was seen at least ten times. The genes are TRBV4-3 and TRBJ2-3, with TRBD2 identical over 8 bases. This CDR3 comprises 18 residues. Germline V gene lookup returns CDR1 LGHNA and CDR2 YSLEER. With V trimmed by 0 bases and J by 6 bases, 14 bases remained unmatched. The CDR3 DNA reads as TGCGCCAGCAGCCAAGATCGCGGGCTAGCGGGCCGGCCCGATACGCAGTATTTT. Translating gives CASSQDRGLAGRPDTQYF.

The rearrangement links TRBV30 to TRBJ1-3; 9 bases fit TRBD1. The CDR3 length is 15 residues. With V trimmed by 3 bases and J by 3 bases, 6 bases remained unmatched. Germline loops: CDR1 GTSNPN, CDR2 SVGIG (reference sequence). The CDR3 is CAWSAGTGLGNTIYF. The CDR3 region has the DNA TGTGCCTGGAGCGCCGGGACAGGGCTTGGAAACACCATATATTTT.